The source of this TCR beta chain is a study of control samples from healthy donors and cancer patients (dated by TCRdb to about 2020). To prepare the library, the immunoSEQ multiplex PCR assay was applied. Not all clones reach the TCRdb copy of this immuneACCESS table, which keeps in-frame sequences only. Checked studies attribute under half of the gap to unresolved V genes and leave the rest unexplained. The table for this sample lists a few thousand clones; about four fifths of them were counted only once. Approximately 7.1% of the sample comes from the top ten. This clone was detected a few times. It has no known antigen specificity. Qualities for individual bases were not recorded, and no much larger clone is one base off. This clonotype originated in a female donor with lung cancer. Input material: formalin-fixed, paraffin-embedded tissue.

The CDR3 region: CASSPNDAYEQYF. At the DNA level, the sequence is TGTGCCAGCAGTCCGAACGACGCCTACGAGCAGTACTTC. The V gene is TRBV11-3 and the J gene is TRBJ2-7, with no confidently assigned D gene. CDR1 and CDR2 (SGHNT, YENEEA) derive from the germline V gene. V was cut back by 6 bases and J by 2 bases, leaving a gap of 11 bases between them. Including cysteine and phenylalanine, the CDR3 has 13 amino acids. Only CDR3 DNA is held: 39 bases, read in frame from base 1.